The T cell receptor (beta chain) under discussion was sequenced for a study of Graves' ophthalmopathy and Graves' hyperthyroidism. This clonotype appeared many times. The antigen is unknown. Study-level results: From stable hyperthyroidism, ophthalmopathy was separated by a 13-signature model with roughly 89% sensitivity and around 80% specificity.

Germline V gives CDR1 MNHEY, CDR2 SVGEGT. This CDR3 region has 12 residues. Trimming took 4 bases from V and 2 from J, leaving 6 bases between them. The sequenced template was RNA, covering the TCR beta CDR3 region. An opening RT-PCR round employed HTBI primers and preceded a second-round multiplex PCR. TCRdb reprocessed the multiplex PCR reads via MiXCR and lists one record per CDR3 protein. Among a few hundred thousand distinct CDR3 sequences listed, roughly 18% were seen once. Moderate-to-severe activity, CAS ≥3, NOSPECS ≥4 and a duration under 3 months were seen in donors with ophthalmopathy. Diagnosis relied on clinical symptoms, serum thyroxine, TRAb, thyroid ultrasound and orbital computed tomography.

The gene calls are TRBV6-2 or TRBV6-3 and TRBJ2-7, with D uncertain. This TCR derives from a woman aged 18-29 years with Graves' ophthalmopathy. Material: peripheral blood. This chain's CDR3 is CASSFGTYEQYF. The CDR3 DNA reads as TGTGCCAGCAGTTTCGGAACCTACGAGCAGTACTTC.